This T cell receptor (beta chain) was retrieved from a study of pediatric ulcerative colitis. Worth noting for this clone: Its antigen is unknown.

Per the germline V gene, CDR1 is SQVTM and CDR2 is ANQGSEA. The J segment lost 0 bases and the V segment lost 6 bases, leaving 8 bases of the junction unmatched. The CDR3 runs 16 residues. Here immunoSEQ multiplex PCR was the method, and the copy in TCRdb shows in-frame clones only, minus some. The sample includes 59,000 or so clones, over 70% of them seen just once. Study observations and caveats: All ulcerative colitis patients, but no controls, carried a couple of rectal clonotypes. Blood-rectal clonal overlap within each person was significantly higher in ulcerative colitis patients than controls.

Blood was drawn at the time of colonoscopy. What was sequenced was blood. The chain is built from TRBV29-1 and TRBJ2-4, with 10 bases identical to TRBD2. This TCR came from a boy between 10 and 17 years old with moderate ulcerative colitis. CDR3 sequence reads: CSVSLAGDLAKNIQYF. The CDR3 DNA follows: TGCAGCGTCAGCCTAGCGGGAGACTTAGCCAAAAACATTCAGTACTTC.